This T cell receptor (beta chain) was recorded in a study of blood T cell repertoires in COVID-19. Across the whole study: T cells, B-cell-depleted T cells, or PBMCs supplied cDNA or gDNA.

As concerns this clone: One end of the junction varies from germline; a read error may be responsible.

The germline V gene encodes CDR1 LNHDA and CDR2 SQIVND (reference sequence). The CDR3 is 14 amino acids. Libraries were prepared by immunoSEQ multiplex PCR; TCRdb keeps only in-frame clonotypes and omits some of them. The sample contains around 70,000 clones, roughly 80% of which appear only once. The receptor's source is a human donor in a cohort sampled during active COVID-19. J is TRBJ1-3 and V is TRBV19; D not certain. Material: peripheral blood. DNA of the CDR3: TGTGCCAGCAGTACCTCCCCGGGGATCAGCACCATATATTTT. Translated, it gives CASSTSPGISTIYF.